These 23 T cell receptor beta chains were all obtained from the same sample, sequenced in a study of tumor-infiltrating lymphocytes in primary liver carcinoma. RNA isolated from unsorted whole blood supplied the blood RNA, with germline DNA also extracted. A primer matching the constant region was used to make TCR beta cDNA from around 460 ng of total RNA. Libraries of TCR beta came from three nested multiplex PCR rounds with slightly modified ARM-PCR. Two initial PCR rounds of about 11 cycles each paired TRBV1-TRBV30 forward primers with a C-beta reverse primer. TCRdb analysed the multiplex PCR reads with MiXCR anew, one entry per CDR3 protein. The sample has fewer than 400,000 distinct CDR3 sequences, approximately 58% seen once. Sequencing was performed on peripheral blood. All receptors come from a woman younger than 45 with primary liver carcinoma and hepatitis B virus infection.

This clonotype was found many times. The junction does not match germline at one end; this may be a read error. The chain carries TRBV11-2 and TRBJ2-5, with D hard to call. CDR3 size: 13 residues. Germline V gene data show CDR1 as SGHAT and CDR2 as FQNNGV. The CDR3 here is CASSFRDQETQCF. The CDR3 DNA is TGTGCCAGCAGCTTCCGCGACCAAGAGACCCAGTGCTTC.

This clonotype was seen more than once but under ten times. Germline and junction disagree at one end, which may indicate a read error. The chain has TRBV12-3 or TRBV12-4 and TRBJ2-1, with 7 bases that match TRBD2. The CDR3 is 15 amino acids. CDR3 bases: TGTGCCAGCAGCCAAGCTAGCGGAACCTACGATGAGCAGTTCTTC. This translates into CASSQASGTYDEQFF.

This chain links TRBV28 with TRBJ2-5; the match to TRBD2 covers 13 bases. Germline values: CDR1 MDHEN, CDR2 SYDVKM. After removal of 5 bases from V and 3 bases from J, the junction contained 6 bases not matched to a gene. This CDR3 region has 16 residues. The CDR3 loop is CASSAILAGGEETQYF. CDR3 coding DNA: TGTGCCAGCAGTGCCATACTAGCGGGAGGGGAAGAGACCCAGTACTTC.

The J gene is TRBJ1-2, the V gene TRBV12-3 or TRBV12-4, with TRBD1 as a possible D gene (6 bases). The CDR3 loop spans 16 amino acids. V was cut by 0 bases and J by 10 bases, with 21 bases left in between. CDR3 nucleotides: TGTGCCAGCAGTTTAGCGCGAGTCGGGACACTCGGAGACTACACCTTC. Translated: CASSLARVGTLGDYTF.

This clonotype was seen ten or more times. For the CDR3, the DNA is TGTGCCAGCAGCTTAGCTGGCGGGGAGCTGTTTTTT. As protein: CASSLAGGELFF. The V call is TRBV11-2, the J call TRBJ2-2; D is unresolved. The CDR3 has 12 amino acids. Germline V gene data show CDR1 as SGHAT and CDR2 as FQNNGV. Trimming stripped 1 base from V and 7 bases from J, with 4 bases between.

The sample holds many counts of this clonotype. The V call is TRBV6-6, the J call TRBJ2-1; no reliable D call. The CDR3 consists of 15 residues. Trimming removed 7 bases at V and 0 bases at J, with 13 bases between. Germline V gene sequence: CDR1 MNHNY, CDR2 SVGAGI (reference sequence). CDR3 amino acids: CASTQVEGSYNEQFF. The CDR3, as DNA: TGTGCCAGCACCCAAGTAGAAGGCTCCTACAATGAGCAGTTCTTC.

In regard to this clonotype: At one of its ends the junction is not consistent with the germline gene, which may arise from a read error. The chain carries TRBV12-3 or TRBV12-4 and TRBJ1-1; the match to TRBD1 covers 7 bases. The CDR3 is 14 residues long. The CDR3 nucleotides read TGTTCCAGCAGTTTGACAGGGTCGGACACTGAAGCTTTCTTT. Translating gives CSSSLTGSDTEAFF.

Of note for this clonotype: At one end, the junction sequence differs from germline, possibly due to a read error. The chain joins TRBV4-2 to TRBJ2-5; no clear D gene. Germline V gene lookup returns CDR1 LGHNA and CDR2 YNFKEQ. The CDR3 is made up of 13 amino acids. CDR3 loop: CDSSRQKDETQYF. CDR3 bases: TGTGACAGCAGCCGCCAGAAGGACGAGACCCAGTACTTC.

The sample holds a few counts of this clonotype. The rearrangement links TRBV12-3 or TRBV12-4 to TRBJ1-2; 9 bases are shared with TRBD1. The length of the CDR3 is 15 residues. V lost 2 bases and J lost 4; bases outside the gene matches: 5. Written as DNA, the CDR3 is TGTGCCAGCAGTTTAAATACAGGGGGCATCTATGGCTACACCTTC. This gives the protein CASSLNTGGIYGYTF.

The chain couples TRBV11-2 to TRBJ2-7; 11 positions match TRBD2. The germline CDR1 and CDR2 sequences are SGHAT and FQNNGV. The CDR3 contains 16 residues. V lost 0 bases, J lost 8 bases, and 9 bases stayed unmatched. CDR3 DNA sequence: TGTGCCAGCAGCTTAGATGGGCTAGCGGGAGGACCAAAGCAGTACTTC. This encodes CASSLDGLAGGPKQYF.

This clonotype showed up just once. Compared with germline, one end of the junction differs, possibly owing to a read error. The J gene is TRBJ2-3, the V gene TRBV12-3 or TRBV12-4; possible D gene TRBD1, 6 bases. The CDR3 extends over 14 amino acids. CDR3 coding DNA: TGTGCCAGCAGCATAGACAGGCCGGTAGATAGGCAGTATTTT. It encodes CASSIDRPVDRQYF.

This clonotype was seen a handful of times. V is TRBV6-2 or TRBV6-3 and J is TRBJ1-1; D remains unclear. The germline V and J ends were trimmed by 2 bases and 0 bases, with 16 bases remaining between them. This CDR3 comprises 17 residues. CDR1 is MNHEY and CDR2 is SVGEGT in the germline V gene. In DNA form, the CDR3 reads TGTGCCAGCAGTTACGTCGTCCCCCCCGGATTGAACACTGAAGCTTTCTTT. The encoded protein is CASSYVVPPGLNTEAFF.

This clonotype was observed a handful of times. V usage is TRBV7-9 and J usage is TRBJ2-3; D gene uncertain. Germline V gene sequence: CDR1 SEHNR, CDR2 FQNEAQ (reference sequence). The CDR3 extends over 13 amino acids. V gave up 8 bases and J gave up 1 base, with 10 bases separating them. CDR3 nucleotides: TGTGCCAGCCGCTATACCCGCACAGATACGCAGTATTTT. It codes for CASRYTRTDTQYF.

The chain links TRBV25-1 to TRBJ2-1, with TRBD2 matching over 9 bases. With V trimmed by 7 bases and J by 8 bases, 9 bases remained unmatched. Germline lookup yields CDR1 MGHDK and CDR2 SYGVNS. The CDR3 is 14 amino acids. CDR3 coding DNA: TGTGCCAGCAACGGCGGGAGGGCCTTCTATGAGCAGTTCTTC. The encoded protein is CASNGGRAFYEQFF.

This clonotype was observed at least ten times. For the CDR3, the DNA is TGTGCCAGCAGCTTATATATCGGGGAGCTGTTTTTT. It encodes CASSLYIGELFF. The chain is built from TRBV11-2 and TRBJ2-2; D is unresolved. V shed 2 bases and J shed 7 bases, with 5 bases lying between them. Per germline, CDR1 SGHAT and CDR2 FQNNGV. This CDR3 spans 12 amino acids.

Points on this clonotype: Being one base from a much bigger clone, this may be a read error. This sequence joins TRBV29-1 and TRBJ1-1; D uncertain. CDR3 length: 14 amino acids. The germline gives CDR1 SQVTM, CDR2 ANQGSEA. CDR3 sequence: CCVVVVGGNTEAFF. DNA for the CDR3: TGCTGCGTTGTAGTGGTCGGAGGGAACACTGAAGCTTTCTTT.

Points on this clonotype: No conserved phenylalanine or tryptophan ends this CDR3, so it is likely a read error. The rearrangement uses TRBV6-1 and TRBJ2-7; 12 bases align to TRBD2. The CDR3 is 13 amino acids. Germline CDR1 is MNHNS and CDR2 is SASEGT. Trimming took 9 bases from V and 2 from J; bases not matched to a gene: 2. CDR3 sequence (DNA): TGTGCCAGTCGGACTAGCGGGACCTACGAGCAGTACTTA. Encoded protein: CASRTSGTYEQYL.

The sample holds one count of this clonotype. Being one base from a much bigger clone, this may be a read error. The chain links TRBV6-5 to TRBJ1-1; D is unresolved. V was clipped by 2 bases and J by 12 bases, with 16 bases between them. Germline CDR1 MNHEY, CDR2 SVGAGI. The CDR3 loop spans 13 amino acids. CDR3: CASSYLTAPETFF. CDR3 DNA: TGTGCCAGCAGTTACCTAACGGCCCCAGAAACTTTCTTT.

Comment on this clonotype: This CDR3 is missing its conserved last phenylalanine or tryptophan, likely due to a read error. The chain recombines TRBV11-2 with TRBJ2-3; TRBD1 agrees at 7 bases. The CDR3 runs to 16 residues. Looked up from germline, CDR1 is SGHAT and CDR2 is FQNNGV. The CDR3 loop is CASKVDRAVVMDTQYL. Here the CDR3 DNA reads TGTGCCAGCAAAGTCGACAGGGCGGTTGTCATGGATACACAGTATTTA.

J is TRBJ2-3 and V is TRBV6-1; 7 bases line up with TRBD1. In germline, CDR1 is MNHNS, CDR2 SASEGT. Trimming at V came to 6 bases and at J to 3 bases, leaving 6 bases not matched to a gene. The CDR3 runs to 14 residues. DNA of the CDR3: TGTGCCAGCAGCAAAGGGGGCTTTACAGATACGCAGTATTTT. Its protein is CASSKGGFTDTQYF.

CDR3 DNA: TGTGCCAGCAGCCCCGCCGTGACCACCTACGAGCAGTACTTC. Residues: CASSPAVTTYEQYF. V and J are TRBV12-3 or TRBV12-4 and TRBJ2-7; no definite D call. V dropped 6 bases and J dropped 2 bases, with 14 bases sitting between them. CDR3 length equals 14 residues.

Regarding this clonotype: The junction and the germline gene differ at one end; a read error may be behind it. The genes are TRBV11-2 and TRBJ2-1, with D unresolved. This CDR3 has 15 amino acids. Germline lookup yields CDR1 SGHAT and CDR2 FQNNGV. The CDR3 coding sequence is TGTGCCAGCACCTTAGAGTGGCAGTTGCACAATGAGCAGTTCTTC. Translating gives CASTLEWQLHNEQFF.

This clonotype was found a few times. The chain uses TRBV6-1 and TRBJ1-5; 8 positions agree with TRBD1. The CDR3 extends over 16 amino acids. Trimming took 6 bases from V and 0 from J; bases not matched to a gene: 7. Per the germline V gene, CDR1 is MNHNS and CDR2 is SASEGT. The CDR3 region is CASRRTGYGSNQPQHF. In DNA, the CDR3 is TGTGCCAGCAGGAGGACAGGGTATGGTAGCAATCAGCCCCAGCATTTT.